This TCR beta chain was captured in a study of blood T cell repertoires in COVID-19. The overall study: Whether acute or convalescent, the COVID-19 samples came from the United States, Italy and Spain. The cDNA or gDNA used as material had been derived from T cells, B-cell-depleted T cells, or PBMCs.

As originally analysed: Amplification with reference gene primers provided the estimates of nucleated cell counts. Sequencing used immunoSEQ multiplex PCR; TCRdb keeps in-frame clones, though not all of them. V and J calls and clone size are those listed in that table; D and trimming were worked out from the DNA. This table has roughly 130,000 clones, just under 85% appearing once. Looked up from germline, CDR1 is LGHNA and CDR2 is YSLEER. Trimming cost V 3 bases and J 8 bases, with 14 bases left between them. The CDR3 totals 14 residues. The chain employs TRBV4-3 and TRBJ2-1; D is possibly TRBD1 (6 bases). The source of this sequence is a woman of 80 years or more with acute or convalescent COVID-19. The specimen was peripheral blood. DNA of the CDR3: TGCGCCAGCAGCCATGTCGGCAGGGGCTATGAGCAGTTCTTC. This encodes CASSHVGRGYEQFF.